Detailed here is one T cell receptor (beta chain). The entry originates in a study of shared clonotypes between healthy human individuals. Germline loops: CDR1 MNHEY, CDR2 SVGAGI. The junction had 6 bases not matched to a gene; V was cut back by 7 bases and J by 6 bases. The CDR3 runs 13 residues. Several immunoSEQ plates held equal portions of the genomic DNA taken from each subset. Clones were read by immunoSEQ multiplex PCR, and TCRdb kept only the in-frame ones, dropping some. The sample yields roughly 2.2 million clones, approximately 95% seen once. This TCR came from a man between 18 and 35 years old in good health. Some clones in this sample may be carry-over from other donors' samples. What was sequenced was naive CD4+ T cells from PBMCs. Subset: CD45RA+ positively selected. This chain joins TRBV6-5 and TRBJ2-7; 10 bases line up with TRBD2. The CDR3 nucleotides read TGTGCCAGCACTCCGGGACTAGCGACCGAGCAGTACTTC. It encodes CASTPGLATEQYF.